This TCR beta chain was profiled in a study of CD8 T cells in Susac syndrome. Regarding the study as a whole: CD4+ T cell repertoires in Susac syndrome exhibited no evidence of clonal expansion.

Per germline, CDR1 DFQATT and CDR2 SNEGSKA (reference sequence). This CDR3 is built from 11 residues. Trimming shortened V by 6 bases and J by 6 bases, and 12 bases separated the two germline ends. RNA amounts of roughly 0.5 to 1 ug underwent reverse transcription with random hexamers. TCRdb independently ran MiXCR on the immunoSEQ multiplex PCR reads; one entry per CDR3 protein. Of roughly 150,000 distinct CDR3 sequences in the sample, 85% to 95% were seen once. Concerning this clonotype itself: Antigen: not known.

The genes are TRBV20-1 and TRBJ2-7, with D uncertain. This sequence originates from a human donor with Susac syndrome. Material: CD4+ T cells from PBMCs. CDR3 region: CSAPYLTEQYF. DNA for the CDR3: TGCAGTGCCCCCTATCTAACCGAGCAGTACTTC.